This T cell receptor beta chain was recorded in a study of T cell responses to AZD1222 COVID-19 vaccine. Broader study findings: The number of AZD1222 recipients seropositive at baseline was only six. No day 14 peak samples; only post-peak repertoires were characterized.

Investigators merged groups given second doses at roughly 4 or roughly 12 weeks. Using immunoSEQ multiplex PCR, the repertoire was profiled, and TCRdb retains in-frame clones only, with some absent. In the table there are 90,000 to 150,000 clones, roughly 87% of which are singletons. Trimming removed 5 bases from V and 8 bases from J; junction bases left unmatched: 14. From germline, CDR1 is LNHDA and CDR2 SQIVND (reference sequence). There are 15 residues in the CDR3. On this clone: Antigen: not known.

The sequences come from peripheral blood, collected 28 days after the second AZD1222 dose. V is TRBV19 and J is TRBJ1-2; 7 nucleotides match TRBD1. The source is an adult who received the AZD1222 COVID-19 vaccine. The chain's CDR3 is CASSPTQGGSGGYTF. The DNA of the CDR3 is TGTGCCAGTAGTCCCACCCAAGGGGGCTCTGGCGGCTACACCTTC.